This entry lists 12 T cell receptor beta chains sequenced from one sample in a study of blood T cell repertoires in COVID-19. Profiled with immunoSEQ multiplex PCR; TCRdb holds only in-frame clones, not every one. This sample yields under 400,000 clones, of which approximately 87% are seen a single time; 8% to 13% belongs to the top ten. The sample consisted of peripheral blood. The receptors derive from a woman between 25 and 40 years old with COVID-19, enrolled during active disease.

The rearrangement uses TRBV24-1 and TRBJ2-3, with unresolved D. The CDR3 totals 14 residues. Trimming left V 4 bases short and J 6 bases short, with 13 bases between. The V gene's germline CDR1 is KGHDR and CDR2 SFDVKD. CDR3 sequence reads: CATSEVVQVDTQYF. The CDR3 DNA is TGTGCCACCAGTGAGGTAGTTCAGGTGGATACGCAGTATTTT.

In nucleotides, the CDR3 is TGTGCCAGCAGCTTCCATGGGACAGTCATATACGAGCAGTACTTC. Protein: CASSFHGTVIYEQYF. This rearrangement joins TRBV5-6 to TRBJ2-7, with 7 bases identical to TRBD1. J gave up 4 bases and V 2 bases, and 9 bases lay outside the gene matches. Germline V gene data show CDR1 as SGHDT and CDR2 as YYEEEE. CDR3 length equals 15 residues.

This chain joins TRBV20-1 and TRBJ2-7, with a tentative D call TRBD2 (5 bases). The V gene's germline CDR1 is DFQATT and CDR2 SNEGSKA (reference sequence). The ends were cut back, 3 bases at V and 2 bases at J, with 8 bases in the middle. This CDR3 has 12 residues. CDR3: CSASGGTYEQYF. In nucleotides, the CDR3 is TGCAGTGCTAGTGGAGGCACCTACGAGCAGTACTTC.

The chain employs TRBV4-1 and TRBJ2-1; the D is unclear. Germline V gene data show CDR1 as MGHRA and CDR2 as YSYEKL. V dropped 1 base and J dropped 0 bases, with 7 bases sitting between them. This CDR3 has 15 amino acids. CDR3 DNA sequence: TGCGCCAGCAGCCAAGGTAGATTCTCCTACAATGAGCAGTTCTTC. This gives the protein CASSQGRFSYNEQFF.

This sequence joins TRBV6-2 or TRBV6-3 and TRBJ2-2; 12 bases map to TRBD2. Germline trimming cut 5 bases from V and 7 bases from J; bases unmatched to any gene: 5. The CDR3 is 15 residues long. CDR1 is MNHEY and CDR2 is SVGEGT in the germline V gene. The CDR3 region has the DNA TGTGCCAGCAGTCGACTAGCGGGAGATGGCGGGGAGCTGTTTTTT. Its translation is CASSRLAGDGGELFF.

V is TRBV5-4 and J is TRBJ2-1, with 7 positions matching TRBD2. J was trimmed by 4 bases and V by 6 bases; bases with no gene match: 7. The germline CDR1 and CDR2 sequences are SGHNT and YYREEE (reference sequence). The CDR3 length is 14 residues. The CDR3 spells CASKRRERYNEQFF. The CDR3 bases are TGTGCCAGCAAAAGGCGGGAGAGGTACAATGAGCAGTTCTTC.

The chain links TRBV9 to TRBJ1-2; TRBD1 matches at 7 bases. This CDR3 spans 15 amino acids. CDR1 and CDR2 (germline): SGDLS, YYNGEE. V shed 3 bases and J 4 bases; nucleotides not matched to a gene: 9. In DNA form, the CDR3 reads TGTGCCAGCAGCGGATCCAGACAGGGCCCCTATGGCTACACCTTC. This sequence encodes CASSGSRQGPYGYTF.

This clone occurred once. Other nucleotide sequences from this sample produce the same CDR3. The chain couples TRBV30 to TRBJ2-7; TRBD2 might be the D (6 bases). CDR3 length equals 12 residues. The germline CDR1 and CDR2 sequences are GTSNPN and SVGIG (reference sequence). V shed 0 bases and J shed 6 bases, with 9 bases lying between them. For the CDR3, the DNA is TGTGCCTGGAGTGTCGGAGGGGCCGAGCAGTACTTC. This translates into CAWSVGGAEQYF.

The genes are TRBV9 and TRBJ1-6, with 8 bases lining up with TRBD1. Germline CDR1 SGDLS, CDR2 YYNGEE. The CDR3 is 16 amino acids. With V trimmed by 3 bases and J by 6 bases, 8 bases remained unmatched. CDR3 in DNA: TGTGCCAGCAGCGGGGGGACAGGCCGGCCTAATTCACCCCTCCACTTT. Its translation is CASSGGTGRPNSPLHF.

V gene TRBV11-2 combines with J gene TRBJ2-3, with TRBD2 identical over 7 bases. The J segment lost 1 base and the V segment lost 3 bases, leaving 4 bases of the junction unmatched. This CDR3 is 15 amino acids long. The V gene's germline CDR1 is SGHAT and CDR2 FQNNGV. Here the CDR3 reads CASSLAGVGTDTQYF. CDR3 sequence (DNA): TGTGCCAGCAGCTTGGCGGGAGTGGGCACAGATACGCAGTATTTT.

The chain carries TRBV2 and TRBJ1-5; TRBD1 might be the D (5 bases). The CDR3 loop spans 14 amino acids. Germline loops: CDR1 SNHLY, CDR2 FYNNEI. Trimming removed 3 bases at V and 4 bases at J, with 10 bases between. The CDR3 sequence is CASSEGNRNQPQHF. In DNA, the CDR3 is TGTGCCAGCAGTGAGGGGAACAGGAATCAGCCCCAGCATTTT.

J is TRBJ1-3 and V is TRBV18; TRBD1 might be the D (6 bases). The CDR3 has 16 residues. CDR1 and CDR2 from the germline V gene are KGHSH and LQKENI. V was pared by 3 bases and J by 0 bases, with 12 bases between. The CDR3 region is CASSPTGKSSGNTIYF. The CDR3 bases are TGTGCCAGCTCACCCACAGGGAAGAGCTCTGGAAACACCATATATTTT.